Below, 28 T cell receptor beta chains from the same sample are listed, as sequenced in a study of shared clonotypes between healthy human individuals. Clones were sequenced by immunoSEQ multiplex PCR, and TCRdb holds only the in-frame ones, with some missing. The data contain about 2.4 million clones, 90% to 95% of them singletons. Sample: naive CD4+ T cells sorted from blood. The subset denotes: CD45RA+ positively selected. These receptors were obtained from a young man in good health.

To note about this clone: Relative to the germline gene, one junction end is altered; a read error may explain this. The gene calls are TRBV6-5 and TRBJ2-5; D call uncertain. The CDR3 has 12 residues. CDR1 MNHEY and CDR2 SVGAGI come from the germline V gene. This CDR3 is CACSSAAETQYF. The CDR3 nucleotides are TGTGCCTGCAGCTCGGCGGCGGAGACCCAGTACTTC.

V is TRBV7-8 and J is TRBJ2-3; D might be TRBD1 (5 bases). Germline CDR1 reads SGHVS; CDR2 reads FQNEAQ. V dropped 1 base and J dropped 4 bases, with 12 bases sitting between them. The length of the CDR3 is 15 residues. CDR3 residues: CASSLEGAYADTQYF. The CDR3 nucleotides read TGTGCCAGCAGCTTAGAAGGGGCCTATGCAGATACGCAGTATTTT. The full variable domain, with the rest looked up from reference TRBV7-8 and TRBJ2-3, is GAGVSQSPRYKVAKRGQDVALRCDPISGHVSLFWYQQALGQGPEFLTYFQNEAQLDKSGLPSDRFFAERPEGSVSTLKIQRTQQEDSAVYLCASSLEGAYADTQYFGPGTRLTVL.

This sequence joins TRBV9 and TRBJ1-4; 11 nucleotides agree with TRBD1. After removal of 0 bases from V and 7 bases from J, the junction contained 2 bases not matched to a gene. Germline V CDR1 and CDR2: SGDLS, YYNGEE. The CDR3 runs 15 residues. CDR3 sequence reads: CASSVGTGGPEKLFF. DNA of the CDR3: TGTGCCAGCAGCGTAGGGACAGGGGGCCCTGAAAAACTGTTTTTT.

The CDR3 coding sequence is TGTGCCATCAGTGGTGACGTTGGAGATACGCAGTATTTT. Translating it yields CAISGDVGDTQYF. This rearrangement joins TRBV10-3 to TRBJ2-3; the D is unclear. The CDR3 totals 13 residues. Deletions cut 4 bases from V and 5 bases from J, with 10 bases between. Germline V CDR1 and CDR2: ENHRY, SYGVKD.

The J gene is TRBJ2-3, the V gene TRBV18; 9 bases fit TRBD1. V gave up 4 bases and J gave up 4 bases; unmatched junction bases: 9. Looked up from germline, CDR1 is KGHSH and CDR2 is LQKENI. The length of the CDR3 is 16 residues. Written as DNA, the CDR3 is TGTGCCAGCTCACACCGGGACAGGGCTCTTTCAGATACGCAGTATTTT. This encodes CASSHRDRALSDTQYF.

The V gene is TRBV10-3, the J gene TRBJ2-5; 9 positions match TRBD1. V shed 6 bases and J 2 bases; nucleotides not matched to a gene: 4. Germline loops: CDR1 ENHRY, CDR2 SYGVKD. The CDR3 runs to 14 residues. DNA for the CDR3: TGTGCCATCAGAGCCGGACAGGGGCAAGAGACCCAGTACTTC. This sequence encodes CAIRAGQGQETQYF.

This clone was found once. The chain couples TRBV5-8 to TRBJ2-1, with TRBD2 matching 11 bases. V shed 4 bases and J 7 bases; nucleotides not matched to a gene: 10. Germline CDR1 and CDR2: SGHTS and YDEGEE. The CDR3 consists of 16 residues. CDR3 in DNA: TGTGCCAGCAGCAAAAGTAGCGGGGGGGCCGTTAATGAGCAGTTCTTC. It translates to CASSKSSGGAVNEQFF.

The CDR3 nucleotides read TGTGCCAGCACCGCCCCGGGGGCTGCTTTCTTT. Protein sequence: CASTAPGAAFF. The rearrangement links TRBV6-1 to TRBJ1-1; D might be TRBD1 (6 bases). Trimming left V 7 bases short and J 11 bases short, with 14 bases between. The CDR3 is 11 residues long. CDR1 is MNHNS and CDR2 is SASEGT in the germline V gene.

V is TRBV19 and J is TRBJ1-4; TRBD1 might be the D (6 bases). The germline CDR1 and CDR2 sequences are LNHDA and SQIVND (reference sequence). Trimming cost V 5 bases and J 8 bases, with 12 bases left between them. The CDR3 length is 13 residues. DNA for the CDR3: TGTGCCAGTAGTTTGGGGGCGCGGGAAAAACTGTTTTTT. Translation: CASSLGAREKLFF.

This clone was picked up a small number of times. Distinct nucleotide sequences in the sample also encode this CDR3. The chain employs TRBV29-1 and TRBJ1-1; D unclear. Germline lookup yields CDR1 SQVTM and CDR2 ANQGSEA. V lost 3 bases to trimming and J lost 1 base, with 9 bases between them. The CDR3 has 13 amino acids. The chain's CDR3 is CSVDEGGNTEAFF. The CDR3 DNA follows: TGCAGCGTTGATGAGGGCGGGAACACTGAAGCTTTCTTT.

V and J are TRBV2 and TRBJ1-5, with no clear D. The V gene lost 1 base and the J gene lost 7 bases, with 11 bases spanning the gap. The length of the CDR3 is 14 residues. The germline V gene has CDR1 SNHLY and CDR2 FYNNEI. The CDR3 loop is CASSEGGRAQPQHF. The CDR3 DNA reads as TGTGCCAGCAGTGAAGGCGGAAGGGCCCAGCCCCAGCATTTT.

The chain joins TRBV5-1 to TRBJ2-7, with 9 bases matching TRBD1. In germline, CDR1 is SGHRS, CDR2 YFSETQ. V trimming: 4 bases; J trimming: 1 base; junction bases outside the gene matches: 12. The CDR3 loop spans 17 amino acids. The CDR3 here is CASSPGGTGTGSYEQYF. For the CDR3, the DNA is TGCGCCAGCAGCCCGGGGGGAACCGGGACAGGGTCCTACGAGCAGTACTTC.

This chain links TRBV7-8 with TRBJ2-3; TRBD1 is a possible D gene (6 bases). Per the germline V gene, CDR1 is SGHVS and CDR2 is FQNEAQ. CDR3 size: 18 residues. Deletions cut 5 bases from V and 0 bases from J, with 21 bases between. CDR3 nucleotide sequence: TGTGCCAGCAGCCCGGCAGGGGCCGGGACAACGAGCACAGATACGCAGTATTTT. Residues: CASSPAGAGTTSTDTQYF.

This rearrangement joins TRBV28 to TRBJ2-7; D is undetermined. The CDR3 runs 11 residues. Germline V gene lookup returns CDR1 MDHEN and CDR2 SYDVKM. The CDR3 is CACKGTYEQYF. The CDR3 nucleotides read TGTGCGTGCAAGGGAACCTACGAGCAGTACTTC. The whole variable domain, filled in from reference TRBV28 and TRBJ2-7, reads DVKVTQSSRYLVKRTGEKVFLECVQDMDHENMFWYRQDPGLGLRLIYFSYDVKMKEKGDIPEGYSVSREKKERFSLILESASTNQTSMYLCACKGTYEQYFGPGTRLTVT.

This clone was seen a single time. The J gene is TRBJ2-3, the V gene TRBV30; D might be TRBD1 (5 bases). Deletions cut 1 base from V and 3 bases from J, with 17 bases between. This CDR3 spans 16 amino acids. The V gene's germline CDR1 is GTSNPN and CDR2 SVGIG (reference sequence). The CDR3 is CAWSEDTFLRTDTQYF. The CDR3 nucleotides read TGTGCCTGGAGTGAGGACACATTCTTAAGGACAGATACGCAGTATTTT.

CDR3 nucleotide sequence: TGTGCCGGGGACTTTTCTCCAGCTACCTACGAGCAGTACTTC. Protein: CAGDFSPATYEQYF. The chain joins TRBV2 to TRBJ2-7; TRBD2 is a possible D gene (6 bases). Germline lookup yields CDR1 SNHLY and CDR2 FYNNEI. V dropped 11 bases and J dropped 2 bases, with 19 bases sitting between them. The CDR3 loop spans 14 amino acids.

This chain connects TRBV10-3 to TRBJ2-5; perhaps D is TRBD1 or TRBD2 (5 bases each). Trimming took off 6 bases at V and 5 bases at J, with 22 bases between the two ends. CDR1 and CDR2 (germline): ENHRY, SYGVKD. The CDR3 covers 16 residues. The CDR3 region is CAISLESGTATETQYF. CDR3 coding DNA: TGTGCCATCAGCCTCGAGTCTGGGACGGCGACCGAGACCCAGTACTTC.

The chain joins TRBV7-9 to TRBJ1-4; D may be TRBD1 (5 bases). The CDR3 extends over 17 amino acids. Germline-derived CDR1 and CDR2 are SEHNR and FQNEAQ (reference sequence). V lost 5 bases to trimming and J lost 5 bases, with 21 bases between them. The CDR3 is CASSRLRLWDRNEKLFF. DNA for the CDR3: TGTGCCAGCAGCCGCCTCAGACTTTGGGACCGAAATGAAAAACTGTTTTTT.

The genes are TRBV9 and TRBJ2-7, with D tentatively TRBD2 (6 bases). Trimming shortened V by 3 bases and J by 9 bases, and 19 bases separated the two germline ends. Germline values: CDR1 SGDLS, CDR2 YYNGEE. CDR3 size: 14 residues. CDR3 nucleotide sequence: TGTGCCAGCAGCGAGAGCGGGTCCTCCCCCGGGCAGTACTTC. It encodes CASSESGSSPGQYF.

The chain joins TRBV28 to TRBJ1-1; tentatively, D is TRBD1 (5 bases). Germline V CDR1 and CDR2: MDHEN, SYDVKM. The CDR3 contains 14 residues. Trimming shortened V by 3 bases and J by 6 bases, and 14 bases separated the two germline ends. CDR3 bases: TGTGCCAGCAGTTTTCAGGGTCTCGGGCCTGAAGCTTTCTTT. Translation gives CASSFQGLGPEAFF.

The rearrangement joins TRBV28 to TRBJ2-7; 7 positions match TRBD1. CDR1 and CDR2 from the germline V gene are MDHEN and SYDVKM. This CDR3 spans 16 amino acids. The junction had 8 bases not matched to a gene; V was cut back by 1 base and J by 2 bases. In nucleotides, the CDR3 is TGTGCCAGCAGTTTATCGAGGGGGCGCAGGGCCTACGAGCAGTACTTC. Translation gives CASSLSRGRRAYEQYF. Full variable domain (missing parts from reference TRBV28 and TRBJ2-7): DVKVTQSSRYLVKRTGEKVFLECVQDMDHENMFWYRQDPGLGLRLIYFSYDVKMKEKGDIPEGYSVSREKKERFSLILESASTNQTSMYLCASSLSRGRRAYEQYFGPGTRLTVT.

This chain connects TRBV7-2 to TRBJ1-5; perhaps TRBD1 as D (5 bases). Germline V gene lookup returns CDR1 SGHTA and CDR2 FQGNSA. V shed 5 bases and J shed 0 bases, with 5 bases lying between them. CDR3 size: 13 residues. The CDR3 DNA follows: TGTGCCAGCAGCGACAGTAGCAATCAGCCCCAGCATTTT. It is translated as CASSDSSNQPQHF.

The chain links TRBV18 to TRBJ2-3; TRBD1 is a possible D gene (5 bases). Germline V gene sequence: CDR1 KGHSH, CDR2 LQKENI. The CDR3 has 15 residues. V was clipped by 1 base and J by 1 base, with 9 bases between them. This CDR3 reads CASSPQTVGTDTQYF. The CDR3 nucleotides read TGTGCCAGCTCACCACAGACAGTTGGCACAGATACGCAGTATTTT.

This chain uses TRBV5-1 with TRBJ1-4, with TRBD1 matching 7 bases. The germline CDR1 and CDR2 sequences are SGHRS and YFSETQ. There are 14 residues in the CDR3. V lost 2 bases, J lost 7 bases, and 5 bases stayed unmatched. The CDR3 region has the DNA TGCGCCAGCAGCTTTACAGGGGACCGTGAAAAACTGTTTTTT. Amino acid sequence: CASSFTGDREKLFF.

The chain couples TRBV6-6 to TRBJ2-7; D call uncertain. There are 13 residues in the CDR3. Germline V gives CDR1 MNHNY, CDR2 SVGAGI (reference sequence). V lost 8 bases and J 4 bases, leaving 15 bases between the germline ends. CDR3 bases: TGTGCCAGCCGGCCCCTCGCAGAGTACGAGCAGTACTTC. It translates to CASRPLAEYEQYF.

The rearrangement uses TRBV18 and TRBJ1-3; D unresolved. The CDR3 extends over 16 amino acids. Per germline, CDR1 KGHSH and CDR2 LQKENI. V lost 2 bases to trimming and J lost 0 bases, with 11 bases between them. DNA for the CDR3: TGTGCCAGCTCACCAGTCGTTTTAAGCTCTGGAAACACCATATATTTT. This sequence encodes CASSPVVLSSGNTIYF.

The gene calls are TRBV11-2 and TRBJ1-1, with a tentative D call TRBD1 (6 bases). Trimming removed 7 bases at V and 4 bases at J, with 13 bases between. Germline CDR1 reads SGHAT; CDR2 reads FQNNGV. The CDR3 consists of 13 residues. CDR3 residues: CASTGRGATEAFF. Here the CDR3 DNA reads TGTGCCAGCACCGGGCGGGGGGCCACTGAAGCTTTCTTT.

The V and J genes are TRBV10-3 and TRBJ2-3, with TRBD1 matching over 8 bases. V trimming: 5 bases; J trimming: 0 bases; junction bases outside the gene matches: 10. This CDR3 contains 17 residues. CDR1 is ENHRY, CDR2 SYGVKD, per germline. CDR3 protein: CAISRDRQNPSTDTQYF. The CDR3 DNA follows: TGTGCCATCAGTAGGGACAGGCAAAACCCTAGCACAGATACGCAGTATTTT.